Listed here are 5 T cell receptor beta chains from one sample, sequenced in a study of cytomegalovirus exposure and HLA in healthy donors. The PCR employed 60 Vbeta primers together with 13 Jbeta primers. Measured with immunoSEQ multiplex PCR; TCRdb has only the in-frame clones, and not every one. This sample has about 98,000 clones, with 70% to 80% found just once. Sequencing input: PBMCs. Receptors originate from a young man in good health and CMV-seropositive.

The chain carries TRBV5-8 and TRBJ1-1; 7 bases map to TRBD1. CDR1 is SGHTS, CDR2 YDEGEE, per germline. V was clipped by 5 bases and J by 5 bases; unmatched bases: 9. This CDR3 has 14 amino acids. CDR3 amino acids: CASRLTGERTEAFF. The CDR3 nucleotides are TGTGCCAGCAGACTTACAGGGGAGAGAACTGAAGCTTTCTTT.

The chain is built from TRBV6-6 and TRBJ1-1, with 10 bases that match TRBD1. Per the germline V gene, CDR1 is MNHNY and CDR2 is SVGAGI (reference sequence). Trimming removed 6 bases from V and 3 bases from J; junction bases left unmatched: 10. The CDR3 sequence is 16 residues long. CDR3: CASSPGTGAWDTEAFF. The CDR3 DNA is TGTGCCAGCAGCCCCGGGACAGGGGCGTGGGACACTGAAGCTTTCTTT.

The chain links TRBV19 to TRBJ2-5; the D gene is possibly TRBD2 (5 bases). CDR3 length equals 15 residues. Germline-derived CDR1 and CDR2 are LNHDA and SQIVND (reference sequence). Trimming pared 3 bases from V and 4 bases from J, leaving 15 bases between. Written as DNA, the CDR3 is TGTGCCAGTAGTATTGGGGTTCGGGAAGGAGAGACCCAGTACTTC. This gives the protein CASSIGVREGETQYF.

This clone was seen just once. Here the CDR3 DNA reads TGTGCCAGCAGTGAATCAATCAGGGCTTTCTTT. Translation: CASSESIRAFF. This chain connects TRBV25-1 to TRBJ1-1, with D uncertain. This CDR3 is built from 11 residues. The germline V and J ends were trimmed by 1 base and 11 bases, with 8 bases remaining between them. Germline CDR1 and CDR2: MGHDK and SYGVNS. Looking up the rest from reference TRBV25-1 and TRBJ1-1 gives the full variable domain: EADIYQTPRYLVIGTGKKITLECSQTMGHDKMYWYQQDPGMELHLIHYSYGVNSTEKGDLSSESTVSRIRTEHFPLTLESARPSHTSQYLCASSESIRAFFGQGTRLTVV.

This clone was observed a handful of times. V gene TRBV4-2 combines with J gene TRBJ2-1; 13 bases are shared with TRBD2. The CDR3 is 17 residues long. Germline lookup yields CDR1 LGHNA and CDR2 YNFKEQ. V shed 1 base and J 5 bases; nucleotides not matched to a gene: 5. The CDR3 region is CASSQAQLAGGDNEQFF. CDR3 nucleotides: TGTGCCAGCAGCCAAGCTCAACTAGCGGGGGGGGACAATGAGCAGTTCTTC.